These 10 T cell receptor beta chains were sequenced from one sample in a study of T cells after yellow fever vaccination. Each CDR3 protein gets one entry after TCRdb re-called the 5' RACE reads with MiXCR. The sample holds some 260,000 distinct CDR3 sequences, 5.2% seen once. Here the sequenced sample was CD4+ T cells sorted from PBMCs, taken on the day of the yellow fever booster vaccination. These receptors all stem from a man younger than 35 who received the YFV17D yellow fever vaccine.

V gene TRBV20-1 combines with J gene TRBJ1-2; D gene ambiguous. The V and J ends lost 1 base and 4 bases respectively, with 10 bases between them. There are 13 residues in the CDR3. CDR1 and CDR2 from the germline V gene are DFQATT and SNEGSKA (reference sequence). The CDR3 reads CSARVNLFYGYTF. The CDR3 region has the DNA TGCAGTGCTAGAGTTAACCTTTTCTATGGCTACACCTTC.

This clonotype was seen only a few times. This chain links TRBV29-1 with TRBJ2-3; no clear D. V dropped 1 base and J dropped 0 bases, with 2 bases sitting between them. From germline, CDR1 is SQVTM and CDR2 ANQGSEA. The CDR3 has 12 residues. The CDR3 sequence: CSVEGSTDTQYF. The CDR3 DNA reads as TGCAGCGTTGAAGGGAGCACAGATACGCAGTATTTT.

A few counts support this clonotype. V gene TRBV4-3 combines with J gene TRBJ2-3; 14 bases align to TRBD2. J gave up 4 bases and V 4 bases, and 1 base lay outside the gene matches. The CDR3 sequence is 15 residues long. Germline loops: CDR1 LGHNA, CDR2 YSLEER. CDR3 nucleotides: TGCGCCAGCAGCCTGACTAGCGGGGGGGCAGATACGCAGTATTTT. This codes for CASSLTSGGADTQYF.

J is TRBJ1-2 and V is TRBV29-1; D is unclear. The V end was cut by 2 bases, the J end by 7 bases, with 5 bases between. CDR3 size: 10 residues. Germline V gives CDR1 SQVTM, CDR2 ANQGSEA. CDR3 DNA sequence: TGCAGCGTTGAACAAGGTGGCTACACCTTC. Its protein product is CSVEQGGYTF.

This chain connects TRBV19 to TRBJ2-1, with TRBD1 matching 7 bases. Germline V gene sequence: CDR1 LNHDA, CDR2 SQIVND (reference sequence). The length of the CDR3 is 14 residues. V was pared by 7 bases and J by 4 bases, with 7 bases of the junction left unmatched. CDR3 residues: CASKPGQTYNEQFF. The CDR3 region has the DNA TGTGCCAGTAAACCGGGACAGACTTACAATGAGCAGTTCTTC. Using reference TRBV19 and TRBJ2-1 for the parts outside the CDR3, the full variable domain is DGGITQSPKYLFRKEGQNVTLSCEQNLNHDAMYWYRQDPGQGLRLIYYSQIVNDFQKGDIAEGYSVSREKKESFPLTVTSAQKNPTAFYLCASKPGQTYNEQFFGPGTRLTVL.

The CDR3 coding sequence is TGTGCCAGCAGCTTAGAAGCAGTAAGTCAGCCCCAGCATTTT. As protein: CASSLEAVSQPQHF. V and J are TRBV7-2 and TRBJ1-5; D not certain. Germline V gene sequence: CDR1 SGHTA, CDR2 FQGNSA. Trimming removed 1 base from V and 6 bases from J, with 10 bases in between. This CDR3 has 14 residues. Full variable domain (remainder filled in from reference TRBV7-2 and TRBJ1-5): GAGVSQSPSNKVTEKGKDVELRCDPISGHTALYWYRQSLGQGLEFLIYFQGNSAPDKSGLPSDRFSAERTGGSVSTLTIQRTQQEDSAVYLCASSLEAVSQPQHFGDGTRLSIL.

This clonotype was picked up many times. The chain links TRBV20-1 to TRBJ2-3; TRBD1 aligns across 10 bases. Germline loops: CDR1 DFQATT, CDR2 SNEGSKA (reference sequence). The CDR3 is 15 amino acids. The V and J ends lost 4 bases and 5 bases, in that order; junction bases with no gene match: 9. The CDR3 reads CSAIPGTGVKDTQYF. DNA of the CDR3: TGCAGTGCTATACCCGGGACAGGGGTAAAAGATACGCAGTATTTT.

The chain recombines TRBV29-1 with TRBJ1-1, with TRBD1 matching over 8 bases. The germline V gene encodes CDR1 SQVTM and CDR2 ANQGSEA. Trimming cost V 8 bases and J 10 bases; bases outside gene matches: 9. The length of the CDR3 is 11 residues. The CDR3 DNA reads as TGCAGCACCCGGACAGGGTCAGGAGCTTTCTTT. The encoded protein is CSTRTGSGAFF.

This clonotype has a handful of counts. The V and J genes are TRBV27 and TRBJ2-5; TRBD2 aligns across 8 bases. Germline loops: CDR1 MNHEY, CDR2 SMNVEV (reference sequence). This CDR3 is built from 15 residues. Trimming at V came to 5 bases and at J to 13 bases, leaving 18 bases not matched to a gene. CDR3 DNA: TGTGCCAGCAGTCCAGCAGGTTTGCGGGGGGCCCTTGTGTACTTC. Its translation: CASSPAGLRGALVYF.

V usage is TRBV7-2 and J usage is TRBJ2-3, with 14 positions matching TRBD2. CDR1 is SGHTA, CDR2 FQGNSA, per germline. The CDR3 extends over 19 amino acids. V dropped 7 bases and J dropped 2; count of bases not matched to a gene: 14. CDR3 coding DNA: TGTGCCAGCACCCCTAGAGGGGGACTAGCGGGGGCACCCACAGATACGCAGTATTTT. Its protein is CASTPRGGLAGAPTDTQYF. Looking up the rest from reference TRBV7-2 and TRBJ2-3 gives the full variable domain: GAGVSQSPSNKVTEKGKDVELRCDPISGHTALYWYRQSLGQGLEFLIYFQGNSAPDKSGLPSDRFSAERTGGSVSTLTIQRTQQEDSAVYLCASTPRGGLAGAPTDTQYFGPGTRLTVL.